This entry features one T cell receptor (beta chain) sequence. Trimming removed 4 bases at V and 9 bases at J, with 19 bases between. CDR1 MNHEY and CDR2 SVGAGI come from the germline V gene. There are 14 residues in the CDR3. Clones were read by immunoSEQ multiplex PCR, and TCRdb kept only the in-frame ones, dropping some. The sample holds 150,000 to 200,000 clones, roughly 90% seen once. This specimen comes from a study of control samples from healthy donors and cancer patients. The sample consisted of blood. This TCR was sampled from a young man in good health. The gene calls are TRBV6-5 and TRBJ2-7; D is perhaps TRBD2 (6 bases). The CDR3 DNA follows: TGTGCCAGCAGTTCGGGGGTCCCCGGGGCTGGGCAGTACTTC. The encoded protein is CASSSGVPGAGQYF.